The clone carrying this T cell receptor beta chain was observed at least ten times. The data belong to a study of T cells in Graves' hyperthyroidism and ophthalmopathy. Germline V gene sequence: CDR1 SGHRS, CDR2 YFSETQ. The CDR3 extends over 12 amino acids. V was pared by 4 bases and J by 6 bases, with 10 bases between. Using RNA transcripts as the source, TCR beta CDR3 regions were amplified. Initially, a first-round RT-PCR of the TCR CDR3 employed the HTBI primer set. One entry per CDR3 protein, called by TCRdb with MiXCR from the multiplex PCR reads. The table includes about 510,000 distinct CDR3 sequences, around 43% detected once.

The source material was peripheral blood or thyroid tissue (not recorded which). V usage is TRBV5-1 and J usage is TRBJ2-5; the D call may be TRBD1 or TRBD2 (5 bases each). The receptor's source is an adult woman with Graves' disease, either hyperthyroidism or ophthalmopathy (not recorded which). The CDR3 reads CASSNGGQTQYF. The CDR3 region has the DNA TGCGCCAGCAGCAATGGGGGACAGACCCAGTACTTC.